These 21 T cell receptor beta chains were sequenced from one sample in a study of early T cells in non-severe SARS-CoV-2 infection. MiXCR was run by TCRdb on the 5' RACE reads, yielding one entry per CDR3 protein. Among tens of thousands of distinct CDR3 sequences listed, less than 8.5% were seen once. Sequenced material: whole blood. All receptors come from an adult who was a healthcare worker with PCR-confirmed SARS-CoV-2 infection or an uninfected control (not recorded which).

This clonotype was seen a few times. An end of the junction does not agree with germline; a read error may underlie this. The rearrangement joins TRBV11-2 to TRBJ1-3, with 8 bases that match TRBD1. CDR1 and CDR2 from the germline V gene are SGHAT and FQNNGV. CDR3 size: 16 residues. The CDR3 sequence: CASSPGTGYSENTIYF. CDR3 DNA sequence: TGTGCCAGCAGCCCAGGGACAGGCTACTCTGAAAACACCATATATTTT. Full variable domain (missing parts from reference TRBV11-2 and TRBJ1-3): EAGVAQSPRYKIIEKRQSVAFWCNPISGHATLYWYQQILGQGPKLLIQFQNNGVVDDSQLPKDRFSAERLKGVDSTLKIQPAKLEDSAVYLCASSPGTGYSENTIYFGEGSWLTVV.

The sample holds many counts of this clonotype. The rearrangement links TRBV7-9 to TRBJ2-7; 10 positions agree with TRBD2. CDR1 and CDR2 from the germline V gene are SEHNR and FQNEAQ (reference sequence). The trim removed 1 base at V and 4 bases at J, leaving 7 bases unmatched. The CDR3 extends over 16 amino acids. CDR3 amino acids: CASSLGPSGGPYEQYF. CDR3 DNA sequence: TGTGCCAGCAGCTTAGGCCCTAGCGGGGGCCCATACGAGCAGTACTTC.

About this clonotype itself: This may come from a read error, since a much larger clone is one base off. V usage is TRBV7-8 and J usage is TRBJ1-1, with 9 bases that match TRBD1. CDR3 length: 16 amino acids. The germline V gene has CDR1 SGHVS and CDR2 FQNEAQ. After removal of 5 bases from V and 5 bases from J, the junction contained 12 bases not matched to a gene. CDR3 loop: CASSPFVTGGRTEAFF. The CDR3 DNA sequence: TGTGCCAGCAGCCCCTTTGTGACAGGGGGGCGAACTGAAGCTTTCTTT.

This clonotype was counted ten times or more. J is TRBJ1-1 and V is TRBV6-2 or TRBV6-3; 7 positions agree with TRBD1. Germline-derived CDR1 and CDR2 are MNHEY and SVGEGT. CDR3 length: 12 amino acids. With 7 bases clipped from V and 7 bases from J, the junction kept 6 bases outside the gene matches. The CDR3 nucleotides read TGTGCCAGCAACAGGGGCGGGGGTGAAGCTTTCTTT. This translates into CASNRGGGEAFF.

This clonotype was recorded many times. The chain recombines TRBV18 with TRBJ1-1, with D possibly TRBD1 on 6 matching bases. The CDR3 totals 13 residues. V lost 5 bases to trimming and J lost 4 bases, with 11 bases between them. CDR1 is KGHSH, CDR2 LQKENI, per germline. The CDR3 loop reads CASSEQGATEAFF. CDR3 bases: TGTGCCAGCTCAGAACAGGGTGCCACTGAAGCTTTCTTT.

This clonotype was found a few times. The CDR3 sequence is CASSTGGNSGNTIYF. CDR3 coding DNA: TGTGCCAGCAGCACAGGGGGAAACTCTGGAAACACCATATATTTT. V gene TRBV12-3 or TRBV12-4 combines with J gene TRBJ1-3, with 8 bases aligning to TRBD1. With V trimmed by 6 bases and J by 0 bases, 4 bases remained unmatched. CDR3 length: 15 residues.

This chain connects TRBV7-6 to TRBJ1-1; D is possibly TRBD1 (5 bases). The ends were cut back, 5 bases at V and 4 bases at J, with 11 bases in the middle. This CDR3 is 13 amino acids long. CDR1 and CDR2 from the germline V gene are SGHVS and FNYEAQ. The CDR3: CASSPTGGTEAFF. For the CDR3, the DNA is TGTGCCAGCAGCCCTACAGGAGGCACTGAAGCTTTCTTT.

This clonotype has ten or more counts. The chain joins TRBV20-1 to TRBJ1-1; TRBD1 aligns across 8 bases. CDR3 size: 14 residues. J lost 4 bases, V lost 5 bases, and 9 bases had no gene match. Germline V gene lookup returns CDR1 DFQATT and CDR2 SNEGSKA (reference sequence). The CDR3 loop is CSAGQGASGTEAFF. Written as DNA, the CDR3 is TGCAGTGCTGGCCAGGGGGCGAGCGGCACTGAAGCTTTCTTT.

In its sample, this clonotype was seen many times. CDR3 protein: CASSLGGPVDEKLFF. In DNA, the CDR3 is TGTGCCAGCAGCTTAGGCGGACCAGTCGATGAAAAACTGTTTTTT. This chain uses TRBV7-9 with TRBJ1-4; D is unresolved. The V and J ends lost 1 base and 6 bases respectively, with 12 bases between them. The CDR3 is 15 residues long. The germline gives CDR1 SEHNR, CDR2 FQNEAQ (reference sequence).

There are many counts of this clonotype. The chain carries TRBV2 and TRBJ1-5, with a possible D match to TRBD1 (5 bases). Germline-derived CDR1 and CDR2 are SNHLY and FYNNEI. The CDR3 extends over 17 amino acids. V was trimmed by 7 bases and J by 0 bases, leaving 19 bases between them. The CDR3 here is CASIPGVGDYSNQPQHF. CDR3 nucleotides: TGTGCCAGCATCCCGGGAGTGGGGGATTATAGCAATCAGCCCCAGCATTTT.

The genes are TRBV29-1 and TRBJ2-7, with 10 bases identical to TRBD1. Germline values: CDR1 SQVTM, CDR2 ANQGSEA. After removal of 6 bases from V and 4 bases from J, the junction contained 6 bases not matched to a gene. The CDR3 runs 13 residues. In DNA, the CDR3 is TGCAGCGTCGCCGGACAGGGGGAATACGAGCAGTACTTC. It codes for CSVAGQGEYEQYF.

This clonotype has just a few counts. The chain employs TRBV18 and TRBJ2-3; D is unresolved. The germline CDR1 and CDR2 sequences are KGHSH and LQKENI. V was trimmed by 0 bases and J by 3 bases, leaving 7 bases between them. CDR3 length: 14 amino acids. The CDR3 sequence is CASSPPAGTDTQYF. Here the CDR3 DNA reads TGTGCCAGCTCACCACCGGCAGGTACAGATACGCAGTATTTT. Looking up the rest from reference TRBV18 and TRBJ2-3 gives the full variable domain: NAGVMQNPRHLVRRRGQEARLRCSPMKGHSHVYWYRQLPEEGLKFMVYLQKENIIDESGMPKERFSAEFPKEGPSILRIQQVVRGDSAAYFCASSPPAGTDTQYFGPGTRLTVL.

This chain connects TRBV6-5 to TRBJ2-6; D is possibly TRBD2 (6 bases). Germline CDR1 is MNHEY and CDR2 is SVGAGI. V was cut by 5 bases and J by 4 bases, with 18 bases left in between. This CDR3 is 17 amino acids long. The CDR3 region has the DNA TGTGCCAGCAGTGGGATCCGCCGGGGGACCGGGGCCAACGTCCTGACTTTC. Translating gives CASSGIRRGTGANVLTF.

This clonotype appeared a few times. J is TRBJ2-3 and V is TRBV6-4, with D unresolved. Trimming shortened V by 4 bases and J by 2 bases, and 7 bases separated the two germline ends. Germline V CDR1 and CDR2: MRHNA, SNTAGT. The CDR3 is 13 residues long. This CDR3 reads CASSVAHTDTQYF. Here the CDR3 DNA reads TGTGCCAGCAGTGTCGCGCACACAGATACGCAGTATTTT.

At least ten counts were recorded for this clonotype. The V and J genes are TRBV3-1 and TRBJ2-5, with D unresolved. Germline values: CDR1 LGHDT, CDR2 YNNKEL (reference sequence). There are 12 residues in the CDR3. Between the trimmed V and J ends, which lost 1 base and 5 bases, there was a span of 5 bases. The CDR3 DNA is TGTGCCAGCAGCCAAGCCGGCGAGACCCAGTACTTC. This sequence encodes CASSQAGETQYF.

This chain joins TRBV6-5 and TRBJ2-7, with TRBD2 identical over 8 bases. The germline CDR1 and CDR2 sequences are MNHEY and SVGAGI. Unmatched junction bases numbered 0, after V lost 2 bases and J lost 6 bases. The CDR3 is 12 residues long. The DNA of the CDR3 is TGTGCCAGCAGTTACCGGGGGGGCGAGCAGTACTTC. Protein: CASSYRGGEQYF.

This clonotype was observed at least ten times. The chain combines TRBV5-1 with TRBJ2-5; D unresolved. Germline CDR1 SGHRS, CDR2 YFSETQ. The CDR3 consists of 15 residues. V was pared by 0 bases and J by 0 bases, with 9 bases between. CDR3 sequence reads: CASSLGTGYQETQYF. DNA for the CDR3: TGCGCCAGCAGCTTGGGGACCGGGTACCAAGAGACCCAGTACTTC.

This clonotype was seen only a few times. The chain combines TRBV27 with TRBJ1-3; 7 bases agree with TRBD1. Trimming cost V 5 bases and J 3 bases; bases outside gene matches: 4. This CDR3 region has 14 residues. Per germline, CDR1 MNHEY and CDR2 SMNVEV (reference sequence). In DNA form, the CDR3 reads TGTGCCAGCAGTCCAGGGGGGCTTGGAAACACCATATATTTT. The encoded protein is CASSPGGLGNTIYF.

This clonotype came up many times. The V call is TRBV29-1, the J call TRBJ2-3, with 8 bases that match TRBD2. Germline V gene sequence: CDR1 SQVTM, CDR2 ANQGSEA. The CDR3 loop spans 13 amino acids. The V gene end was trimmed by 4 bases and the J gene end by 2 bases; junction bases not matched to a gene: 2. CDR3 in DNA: TGCAGCGTTGGTAGCGGGGACACAGATACGCAGTATTTT. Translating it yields CSVGSGDTDTQYF.

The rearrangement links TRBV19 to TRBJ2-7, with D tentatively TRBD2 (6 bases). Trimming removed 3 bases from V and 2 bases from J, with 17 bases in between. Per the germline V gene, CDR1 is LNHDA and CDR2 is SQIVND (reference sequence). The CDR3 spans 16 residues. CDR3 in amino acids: CASSIGSGDLTYEQYF. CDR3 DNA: TGTGCCAGTAGTATTGGCTCCGGGGACTTGACCTACGAGCAGTACTTC.

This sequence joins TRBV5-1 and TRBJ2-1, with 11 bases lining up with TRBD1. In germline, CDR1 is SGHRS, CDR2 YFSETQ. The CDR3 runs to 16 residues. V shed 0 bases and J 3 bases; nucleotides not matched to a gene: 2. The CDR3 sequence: CASSLGGTGGYNEQFF. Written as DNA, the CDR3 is TGCGCCAGCAGCTTGGGAGGGACAGGGGGCTACAATGAGCAGTTCTTC.